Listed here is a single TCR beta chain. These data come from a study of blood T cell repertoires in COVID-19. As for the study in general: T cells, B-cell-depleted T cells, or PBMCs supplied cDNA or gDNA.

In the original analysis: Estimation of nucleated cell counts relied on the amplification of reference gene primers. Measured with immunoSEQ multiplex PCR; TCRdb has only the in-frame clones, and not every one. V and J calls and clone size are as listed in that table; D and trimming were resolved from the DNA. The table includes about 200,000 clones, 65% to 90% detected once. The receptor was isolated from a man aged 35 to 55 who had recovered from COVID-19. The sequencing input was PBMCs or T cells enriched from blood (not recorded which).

In DNA, the CDR3 is TGTGCCAGCAGCCAAAACAGGGCCTTCAGCACAGATACGCAGTATTTT. Its translation is CASSQNRAFSTDTQYF. The chain uses TRBV3-1 (or the pseudogene TRBV3-2) and TRBJ2-3; D may be TRBD1 (6 bases). V lost 2 bases, J lost 0 bases, and 12 bases lay in between. The CDR3 is 16 residues long. Germline-derived CDR1 and CDR2 are LGHDT and YNNKEL (reference sequence).